Following are 9 T cell receptor beta chains from one sample sequenced in a study of neoadjuvant nivolumab and ipilimumab in lung cancer. The assay was immunoSEQ multiplex PCR, and TCRdb's table has in-frame clones only and misses some. Of about 4,000 clones in the sample, roughly 83% are singletons; the top ten hold more than 4%. The specimen comprised peripheral blood, sampled after neoadjuvant nivolumab, alone or with ipilimumab, at or shortly before surgery. The receptors shown here come from an adult with non-small cell lung cancer.

This rearrangement joins TRBV19 to TRBJ1-4; 10 nucleotides line up with TRBD1. Looked up from germline, CDR1 is LNHDA and CDR2 is SQIVND (reference sequence). V gave up 4 bases and J gave up 5 bases; unmatched junction bases: 7. The CDR3 totals 16 residues. The CDR3 region is CASSTLGTGANEKLFF. The CDR3 DNA is TGTGCCAGTAGTACCCTTGGGACAGGGGCGAATGAAAAACTGTTTTTT.

The chain employs TRBV7-3 and TRBJ2-3; 13 bases are shared with TRBD2. The CDR3 loop spans 16 amino acids. V shed 4 bases and J 6 bases; nucleotides not matched to a gene: 7. CDR1 SGHTA and CDR2 FQGTGA come from the germline V gene. This CDR3 reads CASSSGLAGTVDTQYF. In DNA form, the CDR3 reads TGTGCCAGCAGCTCGGGACTAGCGGGAACGGTGGATACGCAGTATTTT.

V gene TRBV6-5 combines with J gene TRBJ1-2, with 7 bases identical to TRBD1. Germline V gene sequence: CDR1 MNHEY, CDR2 SVGAGI. J lost 8 bases, V lost 0 bases, and 6 bases had no gene match. The CDR3 has 14 amino acids. The CDR3 reads CASSYSTGHRGYTF. As DNA, the CDR3 is TGTGCCAGCAGTTACTCGACAGGGCATCGGGGCTACACCTTC.

The genes are TRBV10-3 and TRBJ1-5; D gene unclear. V lost 4 bases and J 1 base, leaving 11 bases between the germline ends. The CDR3 totals 15 residues. CDR1 and CDR2 (germline): ENHRY, SYGVKD. CDR3 in DNA: TGTGCCATCAGTGTCGCAGCGGAGAGCAATCAGCCCCAGCATTTT. Translated, it gives CAISVAAESNQPQHF.

The chain carries TRBV18 and TRBJ2-4; 9 nucleotides match TRBD1. V lost 6 bases and J lost 4; bases outside the gene matches: 4. Germline CDR1 KGHSH, CDR2 LQKENI. CDR3 size: 14 residues. CDR3 sequence: CASSRGTGKNIQYF. CDR3 DNA: TGTGCCAGCTCCCGAGGGACAGGGAAAAACATTCAGTACTTC.

The chain is built from TRBV5-6 and TRBJ1-2, with D unresolved. Looked up from germline, CDR1 is SGHDT and CDR2 is YYEEEE. Between the trimmed V and J ends, which lost 4 bases and 8 bases, there was a span of 15 bases. This CDR3 is 13 amino acids long. The CDR3 DNA reads TGTGCCAGCAGCCCACGGACGGGCCTCGGCTACACCTTC. Its protein is CASSPRTGLGYTF. Together with reference TRBV5-6 and TRBJ1-2, the CDR3 gives the full variable domain: DAGVTQSPTHLIKTRGQQVTLRCSPKSGHDTVSWYQQALGQGPQFIFQYYEEEERQRGNFPDRFSGHQFPNYSSELNVNALLLGDSALYLCASSPRTGLGYTFGSGTRLTVV.

This clone appeared a few times. The chain combines TRBV2 with TRBJ2-1; 9 bases match TRBD1. This CDR3 comprises 16 residues. J was trimmed by 11 bases and V by 4 bases; bases with no gene match: 15. Germline CDR1 SNHLY, CDR2 FYNNEI. CDR3 nucleotide sequence: TGTGCCAGCAGTGTCCCCTGGACAGGGGTGACCCCACAGCAGTTCTTC. Its translation is CASSVPWTGVTPQQFF.

This clone was detected only a few times. A junction end diverges from the germline sequence, so it may reflect a read error. The V gene is TRBV11-2, the J gene TRBJ2-1; D is undetermined. CDR3 length equals 11 residues. Looked up from germline, CDR1 is SGHAT and CDR2 is FQNNGV. In DNA form, the CDR3 reads TGTGCCAGCAGCTTCTACAATGTGCAGTTCTTC. Its protein product is CASSFYNVQFF.

This clone was seen a few times. The rearrangement uses TRBV29-1 and TRBJ1-2; TRBD1 matches at 9 bases. Germline assignment: CDR1 SQVTM and CDR2 ANQGSEA. The CDR3 runs to 14 residues. V gave up 7 bases and J gave up 4 bases; unmatched junction bases: 10. The CDR3 nucleotides read TGCAGCGCATGGGACAGGGACCTGACCTATGGCTACACCTTC. Its protein product is CSAWDRDLTYGYTF.